Shown below are 25 T cell receptor beta chains from a single sample sequenced in a study of blood T cell repertoires in COVID-19. Profiled with immunoSEQ multiplex PCR; TCRdb holds only in-frame clones, not every one. The top ten hold more than 0.55% of the sample, which has approximately 440,000 clones, less than 95% seen once. The sequenced material came from PBMCs or T cells enriched from blood (not recorded which). These receptors all stem from a man younger than 35 who had recovered from COVID-19.

The chain combines TRBV28 with TRBJ1-1, with D possibly TRBD1 on 5 matching bases. The CDR3 is 15 residues long. Trimming stripped 7 bases from V and 0 bases from J, with 15 bases between. Per the germline V gene, CDR1 is MDHEN and CDR2 is SYDVKM. CDR3 sequence reads: CASISWRGMNTEAFF. The CDR3 region has the DNA TGTGCCAGCATCTCCTGGAGGGGTATGAACACTGAAGCTTTCTTT.

V usage is TRBV5-1 and J usage is TRBJ1-1, with TRBD1 as a possible D gene (6 bases). CDR3 length: 14 amino acids. Looked up from germline, CDR1 is SGHRS and CDR2 is YFSETQ. V was clipped by 4 bases and J by 1 base, with 11 bases between them. Here the CDR3 DNA reads TGCGCCAGCAGCCCAGGGGAATGGAACACTGAAGCTTTCTTT. Translating it yields CASSPGEWNTEAFF. The full variable domain, rest sourced from reference TRBV5-1 and TRBJ1-1, is KAGVTQTPRYLIKTRGQQVTLSCSPISGHRSVSWYQQTPGQGLQFLFEYFSETQRNKGNFPGRFSGRQFSNSRSEMNVSTLELGDSALYLCASSPGEWNTEAFFGQGTRLTVV.

This CDR3 reads CASSSGPGGSTEAFF. Here the CDR3 DNA reads TGTGCCAGCAGCTCCGGGCCAGGCGGGAGCACTGAAGCTTTCTTT. V is TRBV5-6 and J is TRBJ1-1; no clear D gene. From germline, CDR1 is SGHDT and CDR2 YYEEEE. The CDR3 sequence is 15 residues long. V lost 3 bases to trimming and J lost 4 bases, with 16 bases between them.

The gene calls are TRBV3-1 (or the pseudogene TRBV3-2) and TRBJ2-7; 7 bases are shared with TRBD2. The CDR3 has 14 residues. The V gene's germline CDR1 is LGHDT and CDR2 YNNKEL (reference sequence). The V gene end was trimmed by 5 bases and the J gene end by 6 bases; junction bases not matched to a gene: 10. The CDR3 bases are TGTGCCAGCAGCTTAGGGACTACACTGAGCGAGCAGTACTTC. It yields the protein CASSLGTTLSEQYF.

This clone was detected only once. The J gene is TRBJ1-1, the V gene TRBV5-1, with D possibly TRBD1 on 6 matching bases. Germline V CDR1 and CDR2: SGHRS, YFSETQ. The V end lost 4 bases, the J end lost 6 bases, and 13 bases lay between the germline ends. CDR3 length: 13 residues. CDR3 bases: TGCGCCAGCAGCCAAGGGGGAGGGGCTGAAGCTTTCTTT. This codes for CASSQGGGAEAFF.

The chain joins TRBV9 to TRBJ2-5, with D possibly matching TRBD1 (7 bases). CDR3 size: 14 residues. Germline CDR1 SGDLS, CDR2 YYNGEE. The V end was cut by 1 base, the J end by 5 bases, with 12 bases between. CDR3 region: CASSVRAGGETQYF. The CDR3 DNA reads TGTGCCAGCAGCGTAAGGGCAGGGGGGGAGACCCAGTACTTC.

J is TRBJ2-7 and V is TRBV9; a weak D match, TRBD2 (6 bases). The CDR3 is 14 amino acids. Trimming stripped 0 bases from V and 7 bases from J, with 14 bases between. From germline, CDR1 is SGDLS and CDR2 YYNGEE. This CDR3 is CASSVVVTGGEQYF. CDR3 DNA sequence: TGTGCCAGCAGCGTAGTTGTCACAGGAGGGGAGCAGTACTTC.

The chain employs TRBV6-1 and TRBJ1-1; maybe TRBD1 (5 bases). Germline V gives CDR1 MNHNS, CDR2 SASEGT. There are 16 residues in the CDR3. V was shortened by 0 bases and J by 1 base, with 12 bases between the two germline ends. The CDR3 region has the DNA TGTGCCAGCAGTGAAGCGTTTAGGAGGGGGAACACTGAAGCTTTCTTT. It yields the protein CASSEAFRRGNTEAFF.

The genes are TRBV2 and TRBJ2-7, with TRBD2 identical over 9 bases. Germline CDR1 and CDR2: SNHLY and FYNNEI. The V gene end was trimmed by 4 bases and the J gene end by 7 bases; junction bases not matched to a gene: 5. The CDR3 extends over 13 amino acids. The CDR3 loop reads CASSVKREVEQYF. The CDR3 region has the DNA TGTGCCAGCAGTGTTAAGCGGGAGGTTGAGCAGTACTTC.

V is TRBV19 and J is TRBJ2-3; 7 bases line up with TRBD1. Germline V gene lookup returns CDR1 LNHDA and CDR2 SQIVND (reference sequence). V trimming: 5 bases; J trimming: 1 base; junction bases outside the gene matches: 9. This CDR3 comprises 16 residues. CDR3 DNA sequence: TGTGCCAGTAGTTTCGACAGGGCATGGGGCACAGATACGCAGTATTTT. This translates into CASSFDRAWGTDTQYF.

The rearrangement links TRBV6-5 to TRBJ2-1; D is perhaps TRBD1 (5 bases). With 4 bases removed from V and 5 bases from J, the gap between germline ends came to 15 bases. This CDR3 is built from 15 residues. The V gene's germline CDR1 is MNHEY and CDR2 SVGAGI. The chain's CDR3 is CASSSTALSNNEQFF. The CDR3 coding sequence is TGTGCCAGCAGTTCGACAGCCTTGTCTAACAATGAGCAGTTCTTC.

The chain joins TRBV9 to TRBJ2-3; a weak D match, TRBD1 (5 bases). Germline CDR1 is SGDLS and CDR2 is YYNGEE. V was pared by 4 bases and J by 6 bases, with 6 bases between. There are 11 residues in the CDR3. CDR3 protein: CASSRGDTQYF. The CDR3 DNA is TGTGCCAGCAGCAGGGGTGATACGCAGTATTTT.

For the CDR3, the DNA is TGTGCCAGCAGCTTCGGACAGGTCAAGGCGACTAATGAAAAACTGTTTTTT. Translating gives CASSFGQVKATNEKLFF. The chain is built from TRBV21-1 and TRBJ1-4; the table names TRBD1, a call not compared with the DNA. TRBV21-1 is annotated as a pseudogene. This CDR3 region has 17 residues.

The chain uses TRBV28 and TRBJ1-2; D is ambiguous. Looked up from germline, CDR1 is MDHEN and CDR2 is SYDVKM. The CDR3 is 14 residues long. V shed 6 bases and J shed 4 bases, with 15 bases lying between them. This CDR3 is CASSRYSGVYGYTF. The CDR3 DNA is TGTGCCAGCAGCCGATATAGCGGGGTCTATGGCTACACCTTC.

The CDR3 region has the DNA TGTGCCAGCATGGGGACCGGGGGCTACGAGCAGTACTTC. Translation: CASMGTGGYEQYF. V and J are TRBV2 and TRBJ2-7, with D possibly matching TRBD2 (6 bases). This CDR3 has 13 amino acids. Germline-derived CDR1 and CDR2 are SNHLY and FYNNEI. V was shortened by 7 bases and J by 3 bases, with 13 bases between the two germline ends.

J is TRBJ1-2 and V is TRBV5-1; 8 bases are shared with TRBD1. The germline gives CDR1 SGHRS, CDR2 YFSETQ. The CDR3 loop spans 19 amino acids. V was clipped by 3 bases and J by 2 bases; unmatched bases: 18. The CDR3 loop is CASSSQTGTGIRGNYGYTF. The CDR3 coding sequence is TGCGCCAGCAGCTCTCAAACGGGGACAGGTATTCGGGGGAACTATGGCTACACCTTC.

The chain links TRBV9 to TRBJ2-7; weak D call: TRBD1 (6 bases). The CDR3 length is 16 residues. CDR1 and CDR2 from the germline V gene are SGDLS and YYNGEE. Trimming left V 0 bases short and J 0 bases short, with 13 bases between. The CDR3 DNA reads TGTGCCAGCAGCGTAGGTTCCGGGACACCCTCCTACGAGCAGTACTTC. This gives the protein CASSVGSGTPSYEQYF.

J is TRBJ2-7 and V is TRBV5-6, with D perhaps TRBD2 (6 bases). The V end was cut by 2 bases, the J end by 3 bases, with 12 bases between. This CDR3 comprises 14 residues. In germline, CDR1 is SGHDT, CDR2 YYEEEE. The CDR3 bases are TGTGCCAGCAGCTTTGTTGGGAGGATCTACGAGCAGTACTTC. This translates into CASSFVGRIYEQYF.

The chain recombines TRBV6-1 with TRBJ1-6; no clear D gene. The CDR3 has 14 amino acids. V lost 2 bases to trimming and J lost 8 bases, with 10 bases between them. Germline V gene data show CDR1 as MNHNS and CDR2 as SASEGT. The CDR3 region is CASSERTDYSPLHF. The CDR3 nucleotides are TGTGCCAGCAGTGAACGTACCGACTATTCACCCCTCCACTTT.

The CDR3 coding sequence is TGTGCCAGCAGCTTAGAAGGGGGCGCAAGTGGCTACACCTTC. Encoded protein: CASSLEGGASGYTF. The V and J genes are TRBV7-9 and TRBJ1-2, with 7 bases aligning to TRBD1. Germline values: CDR1 SEHNR, CDR2 FQNEAQ (reference sequence). J was trimmed by 7 bases and V by 1 base; bases with no gene match: 6. The length of the CDR3 is 14 residues.

CDR3 residues: CASSALTGAEQYF. As DNA, the CDR3 is TGTGCCAGCAGCGCCCTGACAGGGGCCGAGCAGTACTTC. This chain connects TRBV9 to TRBJ2-7, with 8 bases identical to TRBD1. With V trimmed by 3 bases and J by 6 bases, 5 bases remained unmatched. Germline loops: CDR1 SGDLS, CDR2 YYNGEE. The CDR3 has 13 amino acids.

This chain joins TRBV19 and TRBJ2-7, with D perhaps TRBD1 (6 bases). V dropped 5 bases and J dropped 3 bases, with 14 bases sitting between them. Germline V gene sequence: CDR1 LNHDA, CDR2 SQIVND (reference sequence). This CDR3 spans 14 amino acids. The CDR3 loop reads CASSSTDRIYEQYF. For the CDR3, the DNA is TGTGCCAGTAGTTCAACTGACAGGATCTACGAGCAGTACTTC.

This clone turned up a few times. At one end the junction does not follow the germline gene, possibly because of a read error. The chain has TRBV4-2 and TRBJ2-1; TRBD2 is a possible D gene (6 bases). In germline, CDR1 is LGHNA, CDR2 YNFKEQ. CDR3 length: 15 amino acids. The CDR3 region has the DNA TGTGCCAGCACCCAAGTGGTAGCGGAACACAATGAGCAGTTCTTC. Translation gives CASTQVVAEHNEQFF.

This sequence joins TRBV28 and TRBJ2-2, with D tentatively TRBD2 (5 bases). CDR1 is MDHEN and CDR2 is SYDVKM in the germline V gene. The CDR3 is 16 residues long. The germline V and J ends were trimmed by 5 bases and 7 bases, with 20 bases remaining between them. The chain's CDR3 is CASSSPWWQTIGELFF. CDR3 coding DNA: TGTGCCAGCAGTAGTCCCTGGTGGCAGACTATCGGGGAGCTGTTTTTT.

The rearrangement joins TRBV6-5 to TRBJ1-2; D is undetermined. The CDR3 sequence is 14 residues long. Looked up from germline, CDR1 is MNHEY and CDR2 is SVGAGI. The V gene lost 11 bases and the J gene lost 0 bases, with 16 bases spanning the gap. CDR3 sequence reads: CALEEAGANYGYTF. DNA of the CDR3: TGTGCCCTTGAGGAGGCAGGTGCTAACTATGGCTACACCTTC.